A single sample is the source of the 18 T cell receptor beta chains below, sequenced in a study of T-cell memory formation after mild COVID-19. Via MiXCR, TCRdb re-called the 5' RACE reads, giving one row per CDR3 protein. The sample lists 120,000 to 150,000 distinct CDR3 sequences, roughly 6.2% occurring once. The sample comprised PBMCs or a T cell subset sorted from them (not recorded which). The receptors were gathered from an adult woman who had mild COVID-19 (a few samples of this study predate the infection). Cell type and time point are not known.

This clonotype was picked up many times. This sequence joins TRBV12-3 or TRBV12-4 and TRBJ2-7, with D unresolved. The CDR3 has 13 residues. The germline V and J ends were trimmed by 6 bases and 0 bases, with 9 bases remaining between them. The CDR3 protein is CASRGRLSYEQYF. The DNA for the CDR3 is TGTGCCAGCAGAGGTCGACTCTCCTACGAGCAGTACTTC.

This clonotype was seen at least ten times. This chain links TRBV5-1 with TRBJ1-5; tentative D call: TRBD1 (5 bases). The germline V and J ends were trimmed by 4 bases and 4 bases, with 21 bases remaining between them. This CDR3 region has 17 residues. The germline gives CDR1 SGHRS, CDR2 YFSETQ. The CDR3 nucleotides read TGCGCCAGCAGCCCGGGGACGCAGCCCGAACGGAATCAGCCCCAGCATTTT. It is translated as CASSPGTQPERNQPQHF.

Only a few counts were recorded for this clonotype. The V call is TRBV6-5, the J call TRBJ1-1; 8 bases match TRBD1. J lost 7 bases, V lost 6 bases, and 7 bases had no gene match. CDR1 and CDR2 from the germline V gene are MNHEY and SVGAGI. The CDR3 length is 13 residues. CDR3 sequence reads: CASRPGQGGEAFF. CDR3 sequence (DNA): TGTGCCAGCAGACCTGGACAGGGCGGTGAAGCTTTCTTT.

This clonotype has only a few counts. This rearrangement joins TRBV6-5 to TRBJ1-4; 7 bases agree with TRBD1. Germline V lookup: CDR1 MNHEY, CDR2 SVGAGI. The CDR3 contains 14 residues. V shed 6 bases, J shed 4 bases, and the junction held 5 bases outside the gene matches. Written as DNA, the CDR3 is TGTGCCAGCAGGTCGACAGGGAGTAATGAAAAACTGTTTTTT. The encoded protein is CASRSTGSNEKLFF.

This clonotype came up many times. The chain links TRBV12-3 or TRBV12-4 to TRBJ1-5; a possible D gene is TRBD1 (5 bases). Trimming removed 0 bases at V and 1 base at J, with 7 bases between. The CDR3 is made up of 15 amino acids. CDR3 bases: TGTGCCAGCAGTTTAGCAGGGGCAAGCAATCAGCCCCAGCATTTT. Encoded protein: CASSLAGASNQPQHF.

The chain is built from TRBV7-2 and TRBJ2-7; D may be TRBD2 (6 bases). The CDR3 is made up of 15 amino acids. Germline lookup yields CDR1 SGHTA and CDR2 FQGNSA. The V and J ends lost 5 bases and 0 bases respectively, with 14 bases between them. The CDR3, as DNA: TGTGCCAGCAGCCCGACTAGGGCCCTCTCCTACGAGCAGTACTTC. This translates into CASSPTRALSYEQYF.

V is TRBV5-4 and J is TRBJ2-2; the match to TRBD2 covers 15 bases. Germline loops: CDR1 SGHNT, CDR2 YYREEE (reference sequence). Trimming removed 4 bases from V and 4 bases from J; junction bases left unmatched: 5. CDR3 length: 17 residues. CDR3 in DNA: TGTGCCAGCAGCGCCGGACTAGCGGGGGGGTTCACCGGGGAGCTGTTTTTT. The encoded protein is CASSAGLAGGFTGELFF. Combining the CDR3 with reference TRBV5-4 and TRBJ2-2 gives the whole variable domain ETGVTQSPTHLIKTRGQQVTLRCSSQSGHNTVSWYQQALGQGPQFIFQYYREEENGRGNFPPRFSGLQFPNYSSELNVNALELDDSALYLCASSAGLAGGFTGELFFGEGSRLTVL.

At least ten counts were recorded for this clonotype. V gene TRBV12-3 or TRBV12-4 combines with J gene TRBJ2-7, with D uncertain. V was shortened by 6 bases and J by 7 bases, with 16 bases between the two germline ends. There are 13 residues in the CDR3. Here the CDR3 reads CASRNNTNREQYF. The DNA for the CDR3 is TGTGCCAGCAGGAATAACACGAACCGGGAGCAGTACTTC.

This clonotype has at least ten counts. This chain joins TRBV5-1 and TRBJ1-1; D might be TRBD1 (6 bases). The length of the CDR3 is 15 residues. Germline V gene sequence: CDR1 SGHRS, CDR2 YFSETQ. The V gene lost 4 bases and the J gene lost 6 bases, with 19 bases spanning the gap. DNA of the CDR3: TGCGCCAGCAGCCGGGACACCCATTCACAGGCTGAAGCTTTCTTT. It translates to CASSRDTHSQAEAFF.

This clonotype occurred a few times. CDR3 sequence: CASSGVGNQPQHF. Written as DNA, the CDR3 is TGTGCCAGCAGTGGTGTTGGGAATCAGCCCCAGCATTTT. The chain has TRBV2 and TRBJ1-5; no clear D gene. Trimming shortened V by 4 bases and J by 4 bases, and 8 bases separated the two germline ends. CDR1 is SNHLY, CDR2 FYNNEI, per germline. The CDR3 covers 13 residues.

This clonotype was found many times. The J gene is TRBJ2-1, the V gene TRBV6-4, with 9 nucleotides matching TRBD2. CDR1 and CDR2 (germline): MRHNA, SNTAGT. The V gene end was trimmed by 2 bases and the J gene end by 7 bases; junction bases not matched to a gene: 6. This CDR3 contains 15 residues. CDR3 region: CASSDRASGVNEQFF. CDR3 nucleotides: TGTGCCAGCAGTGACCGGGCTAGCGGGGTAAATGAGCAGTTCTTC.

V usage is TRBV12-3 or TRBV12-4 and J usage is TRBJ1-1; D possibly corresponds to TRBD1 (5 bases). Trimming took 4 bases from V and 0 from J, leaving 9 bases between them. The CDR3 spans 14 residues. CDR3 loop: CASSWGSMNTEAFF. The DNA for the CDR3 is TGTGCCAGCAGTTGGGGCAGCATGAACACTGAAGCTTTCTTT.

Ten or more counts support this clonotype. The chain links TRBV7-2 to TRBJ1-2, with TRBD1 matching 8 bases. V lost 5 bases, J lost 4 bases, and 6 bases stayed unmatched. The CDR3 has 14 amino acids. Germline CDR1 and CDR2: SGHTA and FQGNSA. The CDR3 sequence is CASSPQGVGYGYTF. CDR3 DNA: TGTGCCAGCAGCCCACAGGGGGTGGGCTATGGCTACACCTTC.

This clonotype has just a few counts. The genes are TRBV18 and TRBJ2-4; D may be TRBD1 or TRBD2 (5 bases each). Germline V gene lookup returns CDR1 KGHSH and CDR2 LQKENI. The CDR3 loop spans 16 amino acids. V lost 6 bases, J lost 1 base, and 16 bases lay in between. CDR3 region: CASSQGTSLAKNIQYF. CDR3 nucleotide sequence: TGTGCCAGCTCCCAAGGGACCTCCTTGGCCAAAAACATTCAGTACTTC.

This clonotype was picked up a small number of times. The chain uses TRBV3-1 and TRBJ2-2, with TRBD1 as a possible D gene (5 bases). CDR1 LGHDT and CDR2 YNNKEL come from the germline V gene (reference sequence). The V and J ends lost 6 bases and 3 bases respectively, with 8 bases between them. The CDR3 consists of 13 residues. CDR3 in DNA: TGTGCCAGCAGAGGGGAATACACCGGGGAGCTGTTTTTT. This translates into CASRGEYTGELFF.

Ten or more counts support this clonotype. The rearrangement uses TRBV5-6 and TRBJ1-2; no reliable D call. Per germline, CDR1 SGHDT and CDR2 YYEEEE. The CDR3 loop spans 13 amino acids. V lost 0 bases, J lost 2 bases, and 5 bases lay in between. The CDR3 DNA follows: TGTGCCAGCAGCTTGGACGGCAACTATGGCTACACCTTC. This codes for CASSLDGNYGYTF.

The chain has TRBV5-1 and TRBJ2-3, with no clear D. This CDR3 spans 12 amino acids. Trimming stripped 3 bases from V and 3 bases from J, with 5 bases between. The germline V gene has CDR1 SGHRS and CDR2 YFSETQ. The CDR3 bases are TGCGCCAGCAGCTACCTAACAGATACGCAGTATTTT. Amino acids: CASSYLTDTQYF.

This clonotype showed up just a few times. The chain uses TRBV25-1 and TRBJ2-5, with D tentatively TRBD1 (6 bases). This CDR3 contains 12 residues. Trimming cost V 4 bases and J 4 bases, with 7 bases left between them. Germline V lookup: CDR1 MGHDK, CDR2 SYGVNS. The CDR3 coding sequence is TGTGCCAGCAGTGGGGGGCGAGAGACCCAGTACTTC. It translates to CASSGGRETQYF.